This T cell receptor (beta chain) was documented in a study of T cell responses to AZD1222 COVID-19 vaccine. Points from the study as a whole: CD4 TCRs linked to vaccination spanned spike, dominating at 160-218 and 743-854. A reported finding is that nearly half of spike-specific TCRs target unmutated variant regions. The study identified only five or six AZD1222 recipients as seropositive at baseline.

Per germline, CDR1 MNHEY and CDR2 SMNVEV (reference sequence). Trimming stripped 11 bases from V and 4 bases from J, with 12 bases between. The CDR3 covers 13 residues. Data came from immunoSEQ multiplex PCR; TCRdb stores just in-frame clones and leaves some out. The sample holds roughly 15,000 clones, 80% to 85% seen once. In regard to this clone: Antigen unknown.

This sequence was found in an adult who received the AZD1222 COVID-19 vaccine. J is TRBJ1-6 and V is TRBV27, with a tentative D call TRBD1 (5 bases). The material sequenced was peripheral blood, taken 28 days after the second AZD1222 dose. CDR3 amino acids: CAASGGYNSPLHF. The CDR3 region has the DNA TGTGCCGCTTCCGGGGGGTATAATTCACCCCTCCACTTT.